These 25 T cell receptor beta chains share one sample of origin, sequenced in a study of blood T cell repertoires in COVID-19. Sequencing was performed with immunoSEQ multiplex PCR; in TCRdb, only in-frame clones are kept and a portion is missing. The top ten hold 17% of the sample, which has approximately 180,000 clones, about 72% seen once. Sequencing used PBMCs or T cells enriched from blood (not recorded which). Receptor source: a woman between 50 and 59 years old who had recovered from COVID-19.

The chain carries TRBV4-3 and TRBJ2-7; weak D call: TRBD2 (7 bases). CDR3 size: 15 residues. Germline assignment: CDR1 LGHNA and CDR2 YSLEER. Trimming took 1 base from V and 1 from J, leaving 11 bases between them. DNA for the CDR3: TGCGCCAGCAGCCAAGCGCGGGGGCTGTCCTACGAGCAGTACTTC. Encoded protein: CASSQARGLSYEQYF.

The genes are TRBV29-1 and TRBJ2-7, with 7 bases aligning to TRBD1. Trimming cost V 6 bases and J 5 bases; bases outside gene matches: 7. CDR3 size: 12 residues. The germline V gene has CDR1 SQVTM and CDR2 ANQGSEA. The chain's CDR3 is CSVETTGHEQYF. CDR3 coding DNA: TGCAGCGTGGAGACGACAGGGCACGAGCAGTACTTC.

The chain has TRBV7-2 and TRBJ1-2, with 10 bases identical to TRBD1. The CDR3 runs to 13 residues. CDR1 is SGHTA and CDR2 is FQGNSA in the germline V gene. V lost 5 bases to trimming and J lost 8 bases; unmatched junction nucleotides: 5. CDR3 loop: CASSAGTGEGYTF. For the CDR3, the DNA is TGTGCCAGCAGCGCCGGGACAGGGGAAGGCTACACCTTC.

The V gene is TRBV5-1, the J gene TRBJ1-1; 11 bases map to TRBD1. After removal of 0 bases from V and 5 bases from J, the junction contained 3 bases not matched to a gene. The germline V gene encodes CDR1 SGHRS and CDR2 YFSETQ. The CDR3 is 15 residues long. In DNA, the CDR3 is TGCGCCAGCAGCTTGGGGACAGGGGGCCGGACTGAAGCTTTCTTT. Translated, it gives CASSLGTGGRTEAFF.

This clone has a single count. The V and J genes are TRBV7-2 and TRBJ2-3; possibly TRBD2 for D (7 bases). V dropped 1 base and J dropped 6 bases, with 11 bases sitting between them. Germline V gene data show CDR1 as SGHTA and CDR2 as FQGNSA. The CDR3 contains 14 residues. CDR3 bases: TGTGCCAGCAGCTTAGGCGGGGGCTGGGATACGCAGTATTTT. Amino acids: CASSLGGGWDTQYF.

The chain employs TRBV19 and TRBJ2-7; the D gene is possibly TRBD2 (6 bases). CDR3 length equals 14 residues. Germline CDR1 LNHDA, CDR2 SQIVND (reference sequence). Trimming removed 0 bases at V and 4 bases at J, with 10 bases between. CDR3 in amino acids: CASSIDGSRYEQYF. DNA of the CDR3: TGTGCCAGTAGTATAGACGGGAGCCGGTACGAGCAGTACTTC.

The CDR3 region is CASSIGGGGINYGYTF. The CDR3 DNA is TGTGCCAGTAGTATAGGTGGGGGAGGCATCAACTATGGCTACACCTTC. J is TRBJ1-2 and V is TRBV19; perhaps TRBD1 as D (5 bases). CDR1 and CDR2 (germline): LNHDA, SQIVND (reference sequence). Trimming took off 1 base at V and 2 bases at J, with 14 bases between the two ends. The CDR3 totals 16 residues.

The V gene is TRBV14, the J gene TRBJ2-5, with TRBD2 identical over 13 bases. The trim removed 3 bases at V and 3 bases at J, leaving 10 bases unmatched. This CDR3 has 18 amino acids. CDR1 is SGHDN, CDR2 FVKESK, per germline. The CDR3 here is CASSQRRTSGRLKETQYF. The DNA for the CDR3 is TGTGCCAGCAGCCAGCGACGGACTAGCGGGAGATTAAAAGAGACCCAGTACTTC.

CDR3 amino acids: CASSQDIDQPQHF. The CDR3 nucleotides are TGTGCCAGCAGCCAAGATATCGATCAGCCCCAGCATTTT. V usage is TRBV4-2 and J usage is TRBJ1-5; D is undetermined. Germline CDR1 and CDR2: LGHNA and YNFKEQ. V dropped 0 bases and J dropped 5 bases, with 5 bases sitting between them. This CDR3 has 13 amino acids.

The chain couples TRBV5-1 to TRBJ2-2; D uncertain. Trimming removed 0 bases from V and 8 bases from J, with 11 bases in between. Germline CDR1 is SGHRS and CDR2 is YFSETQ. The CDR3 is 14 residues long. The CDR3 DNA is TGCGCCAGCAGCTTGGAATCGCGTTCAGGGGAGCTGTTTTTT. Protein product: CASSLESRSGELFF.

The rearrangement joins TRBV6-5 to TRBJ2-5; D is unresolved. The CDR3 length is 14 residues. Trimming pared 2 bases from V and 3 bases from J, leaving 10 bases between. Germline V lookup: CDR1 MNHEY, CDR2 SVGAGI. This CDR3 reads CASSYGRSKETQYF. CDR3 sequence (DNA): TGTGCCAGCAGTTACGGTCGGAGTAAAGAGACCCAGTACTTC.

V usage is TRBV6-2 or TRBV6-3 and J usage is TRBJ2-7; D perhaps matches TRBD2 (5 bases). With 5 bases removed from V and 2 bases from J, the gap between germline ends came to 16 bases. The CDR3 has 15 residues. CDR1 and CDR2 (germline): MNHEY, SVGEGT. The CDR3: CASSRIGISAYEQYF. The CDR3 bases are TGTGCCAGCAGTCGGATCGGGATATCTGCCTACGAGCAGTACTTC.

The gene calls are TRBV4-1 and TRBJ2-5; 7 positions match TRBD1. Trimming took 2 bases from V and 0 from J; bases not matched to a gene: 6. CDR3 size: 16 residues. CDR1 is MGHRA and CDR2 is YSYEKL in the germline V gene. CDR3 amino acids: CASSQLTGAYQETQYF. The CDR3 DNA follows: TGCGCCAGCAGCCAACTTACAGGGGCTTACCAAGAGACCCAGTACTTC.

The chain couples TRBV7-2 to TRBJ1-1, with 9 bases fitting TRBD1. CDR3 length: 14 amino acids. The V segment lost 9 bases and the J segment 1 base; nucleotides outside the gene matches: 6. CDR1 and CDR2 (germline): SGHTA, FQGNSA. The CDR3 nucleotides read TGTGCCAGTAGACAGGGGGTAGGGAACACTGAAGCTTTCTTT. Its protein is CASRQGVGNTEAFF.

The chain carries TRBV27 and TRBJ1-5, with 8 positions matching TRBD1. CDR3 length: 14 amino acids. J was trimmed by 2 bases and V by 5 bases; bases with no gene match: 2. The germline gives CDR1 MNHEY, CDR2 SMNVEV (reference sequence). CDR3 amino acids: CASSGTGGNQPQHF. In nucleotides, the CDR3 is TGTGCCAGCAGTGGGACAGGCGGCAATCAGCCCCAGCATTTT.

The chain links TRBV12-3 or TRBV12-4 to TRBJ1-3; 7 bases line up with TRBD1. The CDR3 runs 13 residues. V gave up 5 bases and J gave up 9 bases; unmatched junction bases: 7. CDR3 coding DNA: TGTGCCAGCAGTCCGGACAGGCTAGGCACCATATATTTT. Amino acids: CASSPDRLGTIYF.

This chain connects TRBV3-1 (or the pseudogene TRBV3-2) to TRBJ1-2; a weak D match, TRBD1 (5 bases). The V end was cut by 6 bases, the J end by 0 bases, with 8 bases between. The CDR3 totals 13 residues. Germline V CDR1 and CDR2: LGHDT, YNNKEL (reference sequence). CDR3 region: CASSGGANYGYTF. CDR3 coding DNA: TGTGCCAGCAGTGGGGGGGCTAACTATGGCTACACCTTC.

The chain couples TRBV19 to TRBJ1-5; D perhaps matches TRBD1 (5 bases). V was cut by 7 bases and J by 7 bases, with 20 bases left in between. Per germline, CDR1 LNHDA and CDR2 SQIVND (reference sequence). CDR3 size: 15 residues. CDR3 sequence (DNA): TGTGCCAGTAAATCGGTCGGGTCCGGACAACAGCCCCAGCATTTT. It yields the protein CASKSVGSGQQPQHF. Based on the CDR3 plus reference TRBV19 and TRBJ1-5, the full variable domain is DGGITQSPKYLFRKEGQNVTLSCEQNLNHDAMYWYRQDPGQGLRLIYYSQIVNDFQKGDIAEGYSVSREKKESFPLTVTSAQKNPTAFYLCASKSVGSGQQPQHFGDGTRLSIL.

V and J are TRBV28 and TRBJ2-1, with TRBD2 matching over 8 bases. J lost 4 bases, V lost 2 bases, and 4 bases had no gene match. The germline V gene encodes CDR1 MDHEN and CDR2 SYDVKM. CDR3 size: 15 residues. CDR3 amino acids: CASSLGGLGYNEQFF. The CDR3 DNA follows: TGTGCCAGCAGTTTAGGGGGACTAGGTTACAATGAGCAGTTCTTC.

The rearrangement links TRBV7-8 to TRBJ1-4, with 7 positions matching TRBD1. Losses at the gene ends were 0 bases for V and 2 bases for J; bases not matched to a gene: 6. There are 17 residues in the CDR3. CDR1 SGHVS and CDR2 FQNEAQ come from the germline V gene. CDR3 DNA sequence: TGTGCCAGCAGCTTAGCACAGGGGCTTCGCACTAATGAAAAACTGTTTTTT. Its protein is CASSLAQGLRTNEKLFF.

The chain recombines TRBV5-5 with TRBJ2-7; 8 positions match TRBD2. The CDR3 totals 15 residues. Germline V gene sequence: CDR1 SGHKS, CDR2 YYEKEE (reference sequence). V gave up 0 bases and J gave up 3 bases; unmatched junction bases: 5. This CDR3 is CASSLAGTRVYEQYF. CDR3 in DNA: TGTGCCAGCAGCTTGGCCGGGACTAGGGTCTACGAGCAGTACTTC.

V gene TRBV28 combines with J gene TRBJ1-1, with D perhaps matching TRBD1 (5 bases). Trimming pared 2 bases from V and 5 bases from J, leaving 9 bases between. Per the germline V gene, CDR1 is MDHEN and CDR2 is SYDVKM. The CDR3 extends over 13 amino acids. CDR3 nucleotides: TGTGCCAGCAGTTTACAGGGATGGACTGAAGCTTTCTTT. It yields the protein CASSLQGWTEAFF.

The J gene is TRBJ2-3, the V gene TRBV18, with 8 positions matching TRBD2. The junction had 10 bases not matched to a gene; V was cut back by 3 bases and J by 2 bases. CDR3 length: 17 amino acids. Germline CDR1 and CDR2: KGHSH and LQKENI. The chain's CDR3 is CASSPLSARGATDTQYF. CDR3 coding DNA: TGTGCCAGCTCACCCCTGTCGGCGCGGGGGGCCACAGATACGCAGTATTTT.

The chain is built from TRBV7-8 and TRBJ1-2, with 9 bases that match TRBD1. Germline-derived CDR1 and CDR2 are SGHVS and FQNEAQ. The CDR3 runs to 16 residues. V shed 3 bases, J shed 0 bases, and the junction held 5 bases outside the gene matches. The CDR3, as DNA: TGTGCCAGCAGCTTCGGGACAGGGAAAGCTAACTATGGCTACACCTTC. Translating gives CASSFGTGKANYGYTF.

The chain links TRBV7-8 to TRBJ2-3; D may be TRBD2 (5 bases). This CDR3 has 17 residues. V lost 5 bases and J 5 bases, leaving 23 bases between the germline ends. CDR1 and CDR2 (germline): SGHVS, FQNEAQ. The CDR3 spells CASSLRSSGAPGDTQYF. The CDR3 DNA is TGTGCCAGCAGCCTCCGATCAAGCGGAGCCCCTGGAGATACGCAGTATTTT.